The 24 T cell receptor beta chains given below trace back to one sample, sequenced in a study of T cell repertoires in cytomegalovirus infection. Via MiXCR, TCRdb re-called the reads, giving one row per CDR3 protein. The sample holds about 260,000 distinct CDR3 sequences, approximately 14% seen once. The sample was PBMCs. The receptors come from a human donor in good health (CMV status not recorded). Some clones in this sample may be carry-over from other donors' samples.

The CDR3 sequence is CSARERGTGAPYEQYF. The DNA for the CDR3 is TGCAGTGCTAGAGAAAGGGGAACAGGGGCCCCCTACGAGCAGTACTTC. The V call is TRBV20-1, the J call TRBJ2-7; TRBD1 matches 7 bases. Germline values: CDR1 DFQATT, CDR2 SNEGSKA (reference sequence). The CDR3 is 16 residues long. With V trimmed by 0 bases and J by 2 bases, 10 bases remained unmatched.

This clonotype was seen many times. The V and J genes are TRBV7-2 and TRBJ2-7, with 12 bases aligning to TRBD2. J was trimmed by 3 bases and V by 4 bases; bases with no gene match: 4. CDR1 and CDR2 (germline): SGHTA, FQGNSA. The CDR3 spans 15 residues. The CDR3 spells CASSSRTSGNYEQYF. CDR3 DNA: TGTGCCAGCAGCTCCAGGACTAGCGGGAACTACGAGCAGTACTTC.

This chain joins TRBV28 and TRBJ1-5; 12 bases map to TRBD1. With V trimmed by 8 bases and J by 1 base, 12 bases remained unmatched. CDR1 is MDHEN, CDR2 SYDVKM, per germline. This CDR3 comprises 18 residues. The CDR3 bases are TGTGCCAGCGGAAACCCGGGACAGGGGGCGCGAAGCAATCAGCCCCAGCATTTT. Translation: CASGNPGQGARSNQPQHF.

This clonotype was seen ten or more times. In DNA form, the CDR3 reads TGTGCCAGCAGACCCGACAGGGGCCGCAATCAGCCCCAGCATTTT. It specifies CASRPDRGRNQPQHF. The V call is TRBV2, the J call TRBJ1-5, with 8 bases lining up with TRBD1. J was trimmed by 2 bases and V by 6 bases; bases with no gene match: 6. CDR1 and CDR2 (germline): SNHLY, FYNNEI. This CDR3 has 15 residues.

This clonotype was observed at least ten times. The chain joins TRBV7-2 to TRBJ2-1; the match to TRBD2 covers 15 bases. The CDR3 totals 16 residues. V shed 4 bases and J 5 bases; nucleotides not matched to a gene: 3. Germline CDR1 and CDR2: SGHTA and FQGNSA. CDR3 amino acids: CASSSGLAGGDNEQFF. The CDR3 DNA reads TGTGCCAGCAGCTCAGGACTAGCGGGAGGGGACAATGAGCAGTTCTTC.

Many counts were recorded for this clonotype. The genes are TRBV7-2 and TRBJ1-2; D perhaps matches TRBD1 (5 bases). Germline lookup yields CDR1 SGHTA and CDR2 FQGNSA. V gave up 2 bases and J gave up 2 bases, with 18 bases separating them. The CDR3 sequence is 17 residues long. The CDR3 DNA reads as TGTGCCAGCAGCTTACCCCCCAGGGCCCGATCCAACTATGGCTACACCTTC. Translated: CASSLPPRARSNYGYTF.

This clonotype was seen only a few times. The chain is built from TRBV6-2 or TRBV6-3 and TRBJ2-1; 7 bases are a match to TRBD2. This CDR3 has 15 amino acids. The V segment lost 3 bases and the J segment 8 bases; nucleotides outside the gene matches: 10. Germline assignment: CDR1 MNHEY and CDR2 SVGEGT. The CDR3 DNA reads TGTGCCAGCAGTTATTGGGGCGGGAGTTTGGATGAGCAGTTCTTC. The encoded protein is CASSYWGGSLDEQFF.

This clonotype was seen repeatedly, ten times or more. The chain links TRBV4-1 to TRBJ1-5, with D hard to call. Germline values: CDR1 MGHRA, CDR2 YSYEKL. CDR3 length equals 15 residues. Between the trimmed V and J ends, which lost 1 base and 0 bases, there was a span of 7 bases. CDR3 residues: CASSQGWDSNQPQHF. CDR3 in DNA: TGCGCCAGCAGCCAAGGCTGGGATAGCAATCAGCCCCAGCATTTT.

In this sample, this clonotype turned up a few times. The J gene is TRBJ1-2, the V gene TRBV5-1; no firm D call. The CDR3 is 15 amino acids. Trimming shortened V by 2 bases and J by 4 bases, and 15 bases separated the two germline ends. Germline CDR1 and CDR2: SGHRS and YFSETQ. CDR3 DNA: TGCGCCAGCAGCTTCCTTCCTGGGCAGACCTATGGCTACACCTTC. This codes for CASSFLPGQTYGYTF.

The chain uses TRBV15 and TRBJ2-1; a weak D match, TRBD2 (5 bases). Germline V gene lookup returns CDR1 LNHNV and CDR2 YYDKDF (reference sequence). CDR3 length: 15 amino acids. The ends were cut back, 9 bases at V and 2 bases at J, with 17 bases in the middle. The CDR3 DNA sequence: TGTGCCACGCAGCAACGGCGGGCCCCCTACAATGAGCAGTTCTTC. It is translated as CATQQRRAPYNEQFF. Full variable domain (missing parts from reference TRBV15 and TRBJ2-1): DAMVIQNPRYQVTQFGKPVTLSCSQTLNHNVMYWYQQKSSQAPKLLFHYYDKDFNNEADTPDNFQSRRPNTSFCFLDIRSPGLGDTAMYLCATQQRRAPYNEQFFGPGTRLTVL.

This clonotype was picked up a small number of times. The chain is built from TRBV5-6 and TRBJ1-3; no clear D gene. CDR1 SGHDT and CDR2 YYEEEE come from the germline V gene. The V and J ends lost 5 bases and 4 bases respectively, with 7 bases between them. This CDR3 has 12 amino acids. CDR3 loop: CASRSKGNTIYF. As DNA, the CDR3 is TGTGCCAGCAGATCAAAAGGAAACACCATATATTTT.

The chain links TRBV19 to TRBJ2-2; 7 bases fit TRBD2. The CDR3 extends over 13 amino acids. V lost 7 bases to trimming and J lost 4 bases; unmatched junction nucleotides: 3. Per germline, CDR1 LNHDA and CDR2 SQIVND (reference sequence). Here the CDR3 reads CASMGGGTGELFF. DNA for the CDR3: TGTGCCAGTATGGGGGGGGGCACCGGGGAGCTGTTTTTT.

This chain uses TRBV29-1 with TRBJ2-3; TRBD1 aligns across 11 bases. The germline V gene encodes CDR1 SQVTM and CDR2 ANQGSEA. Trimming cost V 7 bases and J 1 base; bases outside gene matches: 16. This CDR3 spans 18 amino acids. In DNA form, the CDR3 reads TGCAGCGCCCGACCCGGGACAGGGGGGTTCTGGGGCACAGATACGCAGTATTTT. It specifies CSARPGTGGFWGTDTQYF.

This clonotype was detected many times. The V and J genes are TRBV7-2 and TRBJ2-3; D is unclear. The CDR3 loop spans 14 amino acids. V was shortened by 6 bases and J by 0 bases, with 10 bases between the two germline ends. CDR1 is SGHTA, CDR2 FQGNSA, per germline. The CDR3 bases are TGTGCCAGCAGACTCCCCGGGAGCACAGATACGCAGTATTTT. It specifies CASRLPGSTDTQYF.

V usage is TRBV20-1 and J usage is TRBJ1-1, with TRBD1 matching over 10 bases. After removal of 7 bases from V and 7 bases from J, the junction contained 6 bases not matched to a gene. The CDR3 covers 12 residues. Germline V lookup: CDR1 DFQATT, CDR2 SNEGSKA (reference sequence). The CDR3: CSGRQGAGEAFF. The CDR3 region has the DNA TGCAGTGGCCGACAGGGGGCTGGTGAAGCTTTCTTT.

This clonotype was counted between two and nine times. V is TRBV6-2 or TRBV6-3 and J is TRBJ2-7; D ambiguous. V was cut by 4 bases and J by 5 bases, with 12 bases left in between. The CDR3 totals 13 residues. Germline V gene sequence: CDR1 MNHEY, CDR2 SVGEGT. DNA of the CDR3: TGTGCCAGCAGTTGGACCCAGAAGAACGAGCAGTACTTC. It translates to CASSWTQKNEQYF.

This clonotype was observed a few times. The chain joins TRBV29-1 to TRBJ2-3; a weak D match, TRBD2 (6 bases). Germline V lookup: CDR1 SQVTM, CDR2 ANQGSEA. V dropped 7 bases and J dropped 2 bases, with 16 bases sitting between them. The CDR3 spans 14 residues. This chain's CDR3 is CSGFGTSYTDTQYF. The CDR3 DNA reads as TGCAGCGGCTTCGGGACTTCCTACACAGATACGCAGTATTTT.

This clonotype was counted at least ten times. V and J are TRBV2 and TRBJ2-7, with D perhaps matching TRBD2 (7 bases). The V gene's germline CDR1 is SNHLY and CDR2 FYNNEI. The CDR3 spans 15 residues. Between the trimmed V and J ends, which lost 8 bases and 0 bases, there was a span of 17 bases. In DNA form, the CDR3 reads TGTGCCAGCGGGAAAGCGGGGACAAACTCCTACGAGCAGTACTTC. It yields the protein CASGKAGTNSYEQYF. The whole variable domain, remainder taken from reference TRBV2 and TRBJ2-7, is EPEVTQTPSHQVTQMGQEVILRCVPISNHLYFYWYRQILGQKVEFLVSFYNNEISEKSEIFDDQFSVERPDGSNFTLKIRSTKLEDSAMYFCASGKAGTNSYEQYFGPGTRLTVT.

In its sample, this clonotype was seen once. The chain employs TRBV18 and TRBJ2-3; 10 bases align to TRBD2. This CDR3 contains 16 residues. The V segment lost 0 bases and the J segment 0 bases; nucleotides outside the gene matches: 0. Germline assignment: CDR1 KGHSH and CDR2 LQKENI. The CDR3: CASSPPTSGSTDTQYF. The CDR3 DNA sequence: TGTGCCAGCTCACCACCGACTAGCGGGAGCACAGATACGCAGTATTTT. The full variable domain, in which reference TRBV18 and TRBJ2-3 provide the parts outside the CDR3, is NAGVMQNPRHLVRRRGQEARLRCSPMKGHSHVYWYRQLPEEGLKFMVYLQKENIIDESGMPKERFSAEFPKEGPSILRIQQVVRGDSAAYFCASSPPTSGSTDTQYFGPGTRLTVL.

This clonotype was seen at least ten times. The gene calls are TRBV7-9 and TRBJ2-1, with D possibly being TRBD2 (5 bases). Deletions cut 3 bases from V and 6 bases from J, with 18 bases between. Germline loops: CDR1 SEHNR, CDR2 FQNEAQ (reference sequence). The CDR3 length is 16 residues. For the CDR3, the DNA is TGTGCCAGCAGCTTCCCGGGGAGCTCGGGATCCAATGAGCAGTTCTTC. Its translation: CASSFPGSSGSNEQFF.

The chain joins TRBV2 to TRBJ2-5; D gene uncertain. Trimming removed 9 bases from V and 1 base from J, with 15 bases in between. Germline CDR1 reads SNHLY; CDR2 reads FYNNEI. This CDR3 spans 14 amino acids. DNA for the CDR3: TGTGCCAGTGAGTCGGCGAACAGCCAAGAGACCCAGTACTTC. Its translation: CASESANSQETQYF.

The rearrangement uses TRBV7-6 and TRBJ2-7; D remains unclear. V shed 2 bases and J shed 4 bases, with 9 bases lying between them. Germline CDR1 reads SGHVS; CDR2 reads FNYEAQ. The CDR3 contains 13 residues. The CDR3 DNA is TGTGCCAGCAGCTTACAGACCGATTACGAGCAGTACTTC. Translation: CASSLQTDYEQYF.

This clonotype was recorded a few times. The rearrangement joins TRBV27 to TRBJ2-1; tentatively, D is TRBD1 or TRBD2 (5 bases each). Germline V gene lookup returns CDR1 MNHEY and CDR2 SMNVEV (reference sequence). CDR3 length equals 15 residues. Deletions cut 4 bases from V and 7 bases from J, with 17 bases between. The DNA for the CDR3 is TGTGCCAGCAGTTCGGGACCCCCCCGGCGGAATGAGCAGTTCTTC. It specifies CASSSGPPRRNEQFF.

This clonotype was picked up a small number of times. This chain links TRBV5-6 with TRBJ1-1, with TRBD1 as a possible D gene (5 bases). Trimming took 4 bases from V and 4 from J, leaving 14 bases between them. The germline V gene encodes CDR1 SGHDT and CDR2 YYEEEE. The CDR3 length is 14 residues. CDR3 DNA: TGTGCCAGCAGCACGGGACCGGGTGGCACTGAAGCTTTCTTT. It codes for CASSTGPGGTEAFF.